This T cell receptor (beta chain) stems from a study of blood T cell repertoires in COVID-19. Across the whole study: The cDNA or gDNA used as material had been derived from T cells, B-cell-depleted T cells, or PBMCs.

This clone showed up many times. CDR1 LNHDA and CDR2 SQIVND come from the germline V gene (reference sequence). The junction had 15 bases not matched to a gene; V was cut back by 5 bases and J by 7 bases. The CDR3 runs to 16 residues. Original data processing: Estimated nucleated cell counts came from reference gene primer amplification. Profiled with immunoSEQ multiplex PCR; TCRdb holds only in-frame clones, not every one. V and J calls and clone size are given by that table; D and trimming were obtained from the DNA. The sample carries some 250,000 clones, less than 85% recorded once. This sequence originates from a woman younger than 35 with acute or convalescent COVID-19. The rearrangement joins TRBV19 to TRBJ2-7, with 9 bases aligning to TRBD1. Sequencing was carried out using peripheral blood. CDR3 sequence reads: CASSEIPGTGLLEQYF. As DNA, the CDR3 is TGTGCCAGTAGTGAGATCCCCGGGACAGGGCTTTTGGAGCAGTACTTC. Filled out from reference TRBV19 and TRBJ2-7, the complete variable domain reads DGGITQSPKYLFRKEGQNVTLSCEQNLNHDAMYWYRQDPGQGLRLIYYSQIVNDFQKGDIAEGYSVSREKKESFPLTVTSAQKNPTAFYLCASSEIPGTGLLEQYFGPGTRLTVT.